The clone carrying this T cell receptor beta chain was counted many times. TCRdb analysed the 5' RACE reads with MiXCR anew, one entry per CDR3 protein. The sample records nearly 200,000 distinct CDR3 sequences, 15% to 20% being singletons. The data belong to a study of identical twins. These records were also assigned to another study, of T cells expressing NK-cell markers.

The clonotype comes from a woman between 18 and 29 years old in good health. The sample taken for sequencing was CD8+ T cells sorted from blood.

The CDR3 sequence is CASSFGNTIYF. CDR3 coding DNA: TGTGCCAGCAGTTTTGGAAACACCATATATTTT. The chain joins TRBV12-3 or TRBV12-4 to TRBJ1-3, with D hard to call. There are 11 residues in the CDR3. Trimming stripped 3 bases from V and 3 bases from J, with 0 bases between.